The 6 T cell receptor beta chains given below trace back to one sample, sequenced in a study of T cell repertoires in cytomegalovirus infection. Using its own MiXCR run on the reads, TCRdb lists one record per CDR3 protein. The table shows approximately 590,000 distinct CDR3 sequences, with 40% occurring only once. Their antigens remain unidentified. The starting material was cultured PBMCs, obtained from culture after CMV antigen stimulation. These receptors all stem from a human donor in good health (CMV status not recorded). Some clones in this sample may be carry-over from other donors' samples.

The chain has TRBV5-1 and TRBJ1-1; TRBD1 might be the D (6 bases). Trimming took 4 bases from V and 1 from J, leaving 17 bases between them. CDR1 SGHRS and CDR2 YFSETQ come from the germline V gene. The length of the CDR3 is 16 residues. CDR3 region: CASSPNPTGQNTEAFF. CDR3 coding DNA: TGCGCCAGCAGCCCCAACCCGACAGGCCAGAACACTGAAGCTTTCTTT.

V gene TRBV7-2 combines with J gene TRBJ1-1; D call uncertain. V lost 5 bases and J 0 bases, leaving 13 bases between the germline ends. The CDR3 spans 15 residues. The V gene's germline CDR1 is SGHTA and CDR2 FQGNSA. CDR3 DNA sequence: TGTGCCAGCAGCCCTACGGAACTCATGAACACTGAAGCTTTCTTT. This sequence encodes CASSPTELMNTEAFF.

A few counts support this clonotype. The rearrangement links TRBV7-2 to TRBJ2-7; 8 nucleotides agree with TRBD2. The CDR3 has 16 amino acids. Germline loops: CDR1 SGHTA, CDR2 FQGNSA. V was clipped by 7 bases and J by 1 base; unmatched bases: 12. The CDR3 protein is CASTTRGGRGSYEQYF. As DNA, the CDR3 is TGTGCCAGCACCACTCGGGGGGGGCGCGGATCCTACGAGCAGTACTTC.

The count of this clonotype is one. This rearrangement joins TRBV29-1 to TRBJ1-2; D uncertain. CDR3 size: 13 residues. V dropped 2 bases and J dropped 0 bases, with 7 bases sitting between them. Germline CDR1 SQVTM, CDR2 ANQGSEA. The CDR3 DNA reads TGCAGCGTTGAACGACCTGCTAACTATGGCTACACCTTC. This codes for CSVERPANYGYTF.

This clonotype was seen a few times. This chain uses TRBV6-2 or TRBV6-3 with TRBJ1-2; 8 bases fit TRBD1. The CDR3 length is 17 residues. With V trimmed by 6 bases and J by 3 bases, 15 bases remained unmatched. Germline V CDR1 and CDR2: MNHEY, SVGEGT. The CDR3 loop reads CASRTTQGAIGDYGYTF. DNA for the CDR3: TGTGCCAGCAGAACTACCCAGGGGGCCATCGGGGACTATGGCTACACCTTC.

This clonotype was observed a few times. V and J are TRBV7-9 and TRBJ2-7; 9 positions match TRBD2. V lost 2 bases and J lost 2; bases outside the gene matches: 4. Looked up from germline, CDR1 is SEHNR and CDR2 is FQNEAQ (reference sequence). The CDR3 has 15 residues. The CDR3 is CASSLSLAGPYEQYF. CDR3 in DNA: TGTGCCAGCAGCTTATCCCTAGCGGGGCCCTACGAGCAGTACTTC.